A single sample gave rise to the 18 T cell receptor beta chains below, sequenced in a study of identical twins. TCRdb fed the 5' RACE reads into MiXCR, producing one record per CDR3 protein. The table has fewer than 650,000 distinct CDR3 sequences, roughly 9.5% seen once. The data also belong to a second study, concerning yellow fever vaccine responses in identical twins.

Sequences were obtained from PBMCs. Every receptor here comes from a woman younger than 35 in good health.

The chain has TRBV7-2 and TRBJ2-7; 7 bases agree with TRBD1. Germline-derived CDR1 and CDR2 are SGHTA and FQGNSA. Losses at the gene ends were 5 bases for V and 2 bases for J; bases not matched to a gene: 9. This CDR3 is built from 15 residues. DNA for the CDR3: TGTGCCAGCAGCGGAAGGTGGGACAGACCCTACGAGCAGTACTTC. It codes for CASSGRWDRPYEQYF. Full variable domain (missing parts from reference TRBV7-2 and TRBJ2-7): GAGVSQSPSNKVTEKGKDVELRCDPISGHTALYWYRQSLGQGLEFLIYFQGNSAPDKSGLPSDRFSAERTGGSVSTLTIQRTQQEDSAVYLCASSGRWDRPYEQYFGPGTRLTVT.

This clonotype was picked up a small number of times. The CDR3 region is CASRLWSSGELFF. Written as DNA, the CDR3 is TGTGCCAGCAGACTGTGGTCGTCCGGGGAGCTGTTTTTT. The chain is built from TRBV3-1 and TRBJ2-2; D not certain. Trimming left V 6 bases short and J 6 bases short, with 11 bases between. CDR3 length equals 13 residues. The V gene's germline CDR1 is LGHDT and CDR2 YNNKEL (reference sequence).

The chain uses TRBV5-1 and TRBJ2-7, with D perhaps TRBD1 (6 bases). The ends were cut back, 0 bases at V and 4 bases at J, with 14 bases in the middle. The CDR3 totals 15 residues. Germline CDR1 and CDR2: SGHRS and YFSETQ. As DNA, the CDR3 is TGCGCCAGCAGCTTGGTTACAGGGTATGAGTACGAGCAGTACTTC. Translation gives CASSLVTGYEYEQYF.

This clonotype came up a few times. The V call is TRBV7-9, the J call TRBJ1-1; D might be TRBD1 (5 bases). Germline V gives CDR1 SEHNR, CDR2 FQNEAQ (reference sequence). The CDR3 runs 14 residues. Between the trimmed V and J ends, which lost 9 bases and 1 base, there was a span of 15 bases. This CDR3 reads CASLVGAANTEAFF. The CDR3 nucleotides read TGTGCCAGTCTCGTAGGGGCTGCGAACACTGAAGCTTTCTTT.

The chain uses TRBV14 and TRBJ2-5, with D tentatively TRBD2 (6 bases). The CDR3 spans 17 residues. Per germline, CDR1 SGHDN and CDR2 FVKESK. V lost 0 bases and J lost 4, with 18 bases in between. CDR3 sequence: CASSQDDTGVVGETQYF. DNA for the CDR3: TGTGCCAGCAGCCAAGATGATACGGGGGTCGTTGGAGAGACCCAGTACTTC.

This clonotype showed up many times. This chain links TRBV20-1 with TRBJ2-3; no reliable D call. Trimming took off 3 bases at V and 0 bases at J, with 13 bases between the two ends. The CDR3 runs to 15 residues. Per the germline V gene, CDR1 is DFQATT and CDR2 is SNEGSKA (reference sequence). The CDR3 protein is CSASLGGSSTDTQYF. In DNA, the CDR3 is TGCAGTGCTAGTCTAGGCGGATCTAGCACAGATACGCAGTATTTT.

The V and J genes are TRBV25-1 and TRBJ2-7; 8 positions agree with TRBD2. V lost 0 bases and J lost 7; bases outside the gene matches: 14. Germline-derived CDR1 and CDR2 are MGHDK and SYGVNS. The CDR3 has 17 residues. The CDR3 protein is CASSEYTVAGLPLEQYF. CDR3 DNA: TGTGCCAGCAGTGAATATACCGTAGCGGGACTGCCCCTGGAGCAGTACTTC.

The sample holds many counts of this clonotype. The V gene is TRBV29-1, the J gene TRBJ2-3; 8 nucleotides align to TRBD2. With 3 bases clipped from V and 2 bases from J, the junction kept 7 bases outside the gene matches. Germline V gives CDR1 SQVTM, CDR2 ANQGSEA. CDR3 length equals 15 residues. CDR3 protein: CSVDLGGGTTDTQYF. The CDR3 DNA reads as TGCAGCGTTGATCTTGGCGGGGGGACCACAGATACGCAGTATTTT.

This chain uses TRBV7-9 with TRBJ2-7; TRBD1 agrees at 12 bases. Germline lookup yields CDR1 SEHNR and CDR2 FQNEAQ (reference sequence). V lost 5 bases and J lost 3; bases outside the gene matches: 8. There are 16 residues in the CDR3. The CDR3 sequence is CASSPAGTGGGYEQYF. CDR3 nucleotides: TGTGCCAGCAGCCCGGCGGGGACAGGGGGCGGCTACGAGCAGTACTTC.

V and J are TRBV3-1 and TRBJ2-7; D is perhaps TRBD2 (6 bases). Germline V gene sequence: CDR1 LGHDT, CDR2 YNNKEL (reference sequence). The CDR3 contains 15 residues. V was clipped by 3 bases and J by 7 bases, with 19 bases between them. The DNA of the CDR3 is TGTGCCAGCAGCCAGTCCGGGACTCCCGGGCGGGAGCAGTACTTC. Protein: CASSQSGTPGREQYF.

This clonotype was seen at least ten times. The chain carries TRBV24-1 and TRBJ2-1, with D perhaps matching TRBD1 or TRBD2 (6 bases each). V shed 4 bases and J shed 5 bases, with 14 bases lying between them. This CDR3 comprises 15 residues. In germline, CDR1 is KGHDR, CDR2 SFDVKD. In DNA, the CDR3 is TGTGCCACCAGTGACAGGACCGGGGGCGACAATGAGCAGTTCTTC. This translates into CATSDRTGGDNEQFF.

The chain recombines TRBV27 with TRBJ2-7; 8 nucleotides line up with TRBD2. Germline CDR1 and CDR2: MNHEY and SMNVEV (reference sequence). V was clipped by 4 bases and J by 4 bases; unmatched bases: 9. This CDR3 is built from 15 residues. The CDR3 nucleotides read TGTGCCAGCAGTTCCCACCGGGAGGGCCCATACGAGCAGTACTTC. It encodes CASSSHREGPYEQYF.

This chain links TRBV15 with TRBJ2-7; D may match TRBD1 or TRBD2 (6 bases each). CDR3 size: 14 residues. Germline CDR1 and CDR2: LNHNV and YYDKDF (reference sequence). Trimming took off 0 bases at V and 7 bases at J, with 13 bases between the two ends. CDR3 sequence reads: CATSRDRGLGEQYF. CDR3 coding DNA: TGTGCCACCAGCAGAGATCGGGGGCTCGGGGAGCAGTACTTC.

This clonotype was seen a handful of times. This sequence joins TRBV20-1 and TRBJ2-3; the D gene is possibly TRBD1 (6 bases). CDR1 and CDR2 from the germline V gene are DFQATT and SNEGSKA (reference sequence). This CDR3 is built from 15 residues. V lost 1 base to trimming and J lost 2 bases, with 13 bases between them. CDR3 bases: TGCAGTGCTAGAGCGGCAGGGGCCCCCACAGATACGCAGTATTTT. This encodes CSARAAGAPTDTQYF.

This clonotype occurred a few times. The chain combines TRBV29-1 with TRBJ2-1; the match to TRBD1 covers 8 bases. Looked up from germline, CDR1 is SQVTM and CDR2 is ANQGSEA. The CDR3 is made up of 16 amino acids. V trimming: 4 bases; J trimming: 2 bases; junction bases outside the gene matches: 10. The CDR3, as DNA: TGCAGCGTTGCCTTCTTCGACAGGGGACCCTACAATGAGCAGTTCTTC. This gives the protein CSVAFFDRGPYNEQFF.

This clonotype was counted only a few times. The V call is TRBV4-1, the J call TRBJ2-2, with 9 positions matching TRBD2. This CDR3 is built from 16 residues. Germline-derived CDR1 and CDR2 are MGHRA and YSYEKL. The ends lost 4 bases at V and 2 bases at J; junction bases unmatched: 5. The CDR3 DNA follows: TGCGCCAGCAGCCGCGGACTAGCGAAAAACACCGGGGAGCTGTTTTTT. Translation gives CASSRGLAKNTGELFF.

This clonotype was counted a few times. The V call is TRBV9, the J call TRBJ2-3; D uncertain. The germline V gene encodes CDR1 SGDLS and CDR2 YYNGEE. The CDR3 has 15 amino acids. With 0 bases removed from V and 6 bases from J, the gap between germline ends came to 14 bases. CDR3 region: CASSVGPRATDTQYF. In DNA form, the CDR3 reads TGTGCCAGCAGCGTAGGTCCCCGCGCAACCGATACGCAGTATTTT. Full variable domain (rest looked up from reference TRBV9 and TRBJ2-3): DSGVTQTPKHLITATGQRVTLRCSPRSGDLSVYWYQQSLDQGLQFLIQYYNGEERAKGNILERFSAQQFPDLHSELNLSSLELGDSALYFCASSVGPRATDTQYFGPGTRLTVL.

This clonotype was seen more than once but under ten times. This chain links TRBV25-1 with TRBJ2-1, with TRBD1 matching over 7 bases. With 6 bases clipped from V and 12 bases from J, the junction kept 5 bases outside the gene matches. This CDR3 is 11 amino acids long. In germline, CDR1 is MGHDK, CDR2 SYGVNS. CDR3 nucleotides: TGTGCCAGCAGCAAACGGACAGGGCAGTTCTTC. It codes for CASSKRTGQFF.